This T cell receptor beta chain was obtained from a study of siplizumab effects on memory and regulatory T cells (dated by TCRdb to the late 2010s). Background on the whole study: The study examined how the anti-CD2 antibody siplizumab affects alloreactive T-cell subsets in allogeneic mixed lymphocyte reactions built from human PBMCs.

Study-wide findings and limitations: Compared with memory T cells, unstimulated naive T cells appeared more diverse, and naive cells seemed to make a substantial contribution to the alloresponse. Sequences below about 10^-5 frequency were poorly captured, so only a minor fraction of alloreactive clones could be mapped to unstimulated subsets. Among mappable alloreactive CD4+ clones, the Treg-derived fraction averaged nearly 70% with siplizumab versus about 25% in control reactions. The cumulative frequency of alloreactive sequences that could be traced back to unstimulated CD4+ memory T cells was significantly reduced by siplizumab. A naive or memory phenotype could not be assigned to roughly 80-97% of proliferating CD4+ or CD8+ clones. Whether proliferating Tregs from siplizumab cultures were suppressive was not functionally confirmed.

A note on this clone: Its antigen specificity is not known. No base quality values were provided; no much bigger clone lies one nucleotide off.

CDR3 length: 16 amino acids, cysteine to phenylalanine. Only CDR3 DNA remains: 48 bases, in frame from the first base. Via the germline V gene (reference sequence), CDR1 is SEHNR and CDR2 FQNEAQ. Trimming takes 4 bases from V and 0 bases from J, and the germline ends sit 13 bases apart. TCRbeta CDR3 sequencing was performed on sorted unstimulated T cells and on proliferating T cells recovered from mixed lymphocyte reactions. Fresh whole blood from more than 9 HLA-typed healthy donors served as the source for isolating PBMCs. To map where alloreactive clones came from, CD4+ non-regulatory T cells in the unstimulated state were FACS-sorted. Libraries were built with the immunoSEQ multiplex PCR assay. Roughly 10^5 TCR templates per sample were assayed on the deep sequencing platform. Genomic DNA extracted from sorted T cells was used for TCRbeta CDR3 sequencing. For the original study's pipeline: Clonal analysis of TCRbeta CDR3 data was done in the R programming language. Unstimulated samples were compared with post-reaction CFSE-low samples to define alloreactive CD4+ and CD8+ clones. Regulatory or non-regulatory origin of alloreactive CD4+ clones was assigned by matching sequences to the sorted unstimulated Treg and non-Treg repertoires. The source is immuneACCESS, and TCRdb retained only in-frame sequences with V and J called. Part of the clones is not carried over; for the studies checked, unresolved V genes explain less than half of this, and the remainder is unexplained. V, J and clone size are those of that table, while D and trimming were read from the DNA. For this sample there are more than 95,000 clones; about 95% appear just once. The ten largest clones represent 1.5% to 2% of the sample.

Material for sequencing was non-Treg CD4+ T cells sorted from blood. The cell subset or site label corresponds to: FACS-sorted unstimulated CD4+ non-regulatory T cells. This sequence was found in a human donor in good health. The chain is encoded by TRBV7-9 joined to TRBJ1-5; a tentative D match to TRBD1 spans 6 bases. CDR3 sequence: CASSSGQPYSNQPQHF. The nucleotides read TGTGCCAGCAGCTCCGGACAGCCTTATAGCAATCAGCCCCAGCATTTT.